The clone carrying this T cell receptor beta chain has a count of ten or more. What it binds is unknown. These data belong to a study of CD8 T cells in ankylosing spondylitis. Study results and limitations: Ankylosing spondylitis blood appeared to be characterized by a TCR beta motif of 8 or 9 highly homologous variants. CD8+ disease-linked clones were present at relatively low frequencies in blood. Significant enrichment of disease-linked clones was reportedly seen in matched ankylosing spondylitis synovial fluid. Certain motif variants had earlier appeared in reactive arthritis synovial fluid and blood.

Quantitative molecular-barcoded 5'-RACE generated the TCR beta libraries. From the 5' RACE reads, TCRdb called clonotypes with MiXCR, one entry per CDR3 protein. The table has some 130,000 distinct CDR3 sequences, about a sixth seen once. J was trimmed by 5 bases and V by 6 bases; bases with no gene match: 13. The CDR3 covers 17 residues. The TCR was taken from a male donor with ankylosing spondylitis. Sample: blood, either unsorted or a sorted T cell fraction (not recorded which). This chain links TRBV12-3 or TRBV12-4 with TRBJ2-3; TRBD2 matches at 11 bases. The CDR3 here is CASSPEVVAGGVDTQYF. The CDR3 coding sequence is TGTGCCAGCAGCCCTGAGGTGGTAGCGGGAGGGGTAGATACGCAGTATTTT.